The subject of this entry is one T cell receptor (beta chain). This clonotype occurred a few times. This receptor's antigen is unknown. No qualities accompany the bases; no much larger clone lies one base away. The instrument given in TCRdb is Illumina NovaSeq 6000. cDNA libraries for TCRalpha and TCRbeta were prepared by 5'RACE using constant-segment primers, with sample barcodes and unique molecular identifiers added. RNA was extracted from every sample with Trizol reagent. Libraries were amplified in two PCR steps, with a second sample barcode and Illumina TruSeq adapters added in the second step. Sequencing of the libraries was done on an Illumina NovaSeq, producing 2 x 150 bp paired-end reads. In the authors' own workflow: Demultiplexing of reads and collapsing into UMI-guided consensus sequences were performed with migec v1.2.7. Using mixcr v2.1.11, UMI consensuses were aligned to TRA and TRB V and J templates and then assembled into clonotypes. Expanded or contracted clonotypes were those called significant by both edgeR and NoisET, with noise models trained on biological replicates. For edgeR calls, a false discovery rate-adjusted p below 0.01 and a log2 fold-change threshold of 1 were applied. As an exploratory analysis of dynamics, max-normalized trajectories of the 1000 most abundant clonotypes were examined with PCA combined with hierarchical clustering. The CD4 or CD8 phenotype of responding clones was assigned using the separately sequenced CD4+ and CD8+ repertoires. The public reads were quality trimmed at Q25 with fastp and then assembled into clones with MiXCR by TCRdb, keeping productive beta chains. Every CDR3 protein is listed once, alongside the most common genes and DNA of its rows. Clone size and V and J calls follow TCRdb, not the original study. Present in this sample are under 350,000 distinct CDR3 sequences, about 16% of which were seen just once. 23% of the sample goes to the ten largest clones.

The germline V and J ends show losses of 6 bases and 6 bases respectively, and no gene match explains 6 bases of the junction. The CDR3 starts with the cysteine, ends with the phenylalanine, and has 14 residues. The read is trimmed to its CDR3 DNA, 42 bases read in frame from base 1. The germline V gene specifies MNHEY as CDR1 and SVGAGI as CDR2. These data are taken from a study of T-cell memory formation after mild COVID-19 (dated by TCRdb to the early 2020s). Study-level background: Most TCR sequence clusters were specific to one of the two donors. T-cell clones expanding and contracting after mild COVID-19 in two donors were tracked by longitudinal TCRalpha and TCRbeta repertoire sequencing. Two young, previously healthy adult volunteers made up the cohort, one male and one female. Overall study results and their limits: The detection of some responding clones in pre-infection memory suggests that pre-existing cross-reactive memory T cells joined the SARS-CoV-2 response. Contracting CD4+ clones were located mainly in the CM and EM memory subsets, whereas CD8+ clones were found to be enriched in EMRA. Clones contracting from day 15 to 85 had balanced CD4/CD8 phenotypes, while a second wave expanding from day 15 to 37 was biased towards CD4+. Only a couple of mild cases were covered by the study, and larger cohorts that include severe cases with pre-infection samples were considered necessary. SARS-CoV-2 specificity of the second-wave clones peaking on day 37 was not confirmed.

Ficoll-Paque density gradient centrifugation was the method used to isolate PBMCs. The sequenced sample was PBMCs or a T cell subset sorted from them (not recorded which). The sequence was collected from a man between 18 and 29 years old who had mild COVID-19 (a few samples of this study predate the infection). The sample titles of this study are shuffled in the database, so cell type and time point are left out; the donor was told from shared clones. In this chain, TRBV6-5 is recombined with TRBJ2-1; the central 9 bases match TRBD1. The CDR3 region reads CASRGQGRANEQFF. The DNA sequence is as follows: TGTGCCAGCAGGGGACAGGGTCGGGCCAATGAGCAGTTCTTC.